The rows below give T cell receptor beta chains drawn from one sample of a study of OX40 agonist ivuxolimab in advanced cancers. Clones were read by immunoSEQ multiplex PCR, and TCRdb kept only the in-frame ones, dropping some. The sample records about 54,000 clones, 70% to 90% being singletons. Sequenced here: CD4+ or CD8+ T cells sorted from blood, sampled in a trial of the OX40 agonist ivuxolimab. The receptor set was obtained from an adult with an advanced solid tumor such as melanoma, head and neck, liver or kidney cancer. CDR3s include the opening cysteine and the closing phenylalanine or tryptophan. A D gene is named only where the DNA matches it firmly. Rows give clone size only sometimes, using once, few, many, or a class for an expanded clone.

J: TRBJ1-2; size: -; D: -; V: TRBV6-5; DNA: TGTGCCACCCTTGGAGGGGAGGGCGGCTACACCTTC; CDR3: CATLGGEGGYTF
J: TRBJ2-3; size: -; D: TRBD1; V: TRBV6-5; DNA: TGTGCCAGCAGCGCTGGGACAGGGCGAACAGATACGCAGTATTTT; CDR3: CASSAGTGRTDTQYF
J: TRBJ2-7; size: -; D: TRBD2; V: TRBV19; DNA: TGTGCCAGTAGTGGAGCTAGCGGCGCATACTACGAGCAGTACTTC; CDR3: CASSGASGAYYEQYF
J: TRBJ1-4; size: -; D: -; V: TRBV2; DNA: TGTGCCAGCAGTGACAGGGTAACTAATGAAAAACTGTTTTTT; CDR3: CASSDRVTNEKLFF
J: TRBJ1-2; size: -; D: -; V: TRBV5-1; DNA: TGCGCCAGCAGCTTGGCCGTAGAGATCTATGGCTACACCTTC; CDR3: CASSLAVEIYGYTF
J: TRBJ2-7; size: -; D: -; V: TRBV28; DNA: TGTGCCAGCAGTTTATACTATGGGGCGTACGAGCAGTACTTC; CDR3: CASSLYYGAYEQYF
J: TRBJ1-1; size: -; D: -; V: TRBV7-6; DNA: TGTGCCAGCAGCTTACCCGTCGGGGGGCTCACTGAAGCTTTCTTT; CDR3: CASSLPVGGLTEAFF
J: TRBJ2-1; size: few; D: -; V: TRBV12-5; DNA: TGTGCTAGTGGTTTGAAACGAGATATGGCCAAGGCTAGCGACCGATCGGAGCAGTTCTTC; CDR3: CASGLKRDMAKASDRSEQFF
J: TRBJ1-2; size: -; D: -; V: TRBV9; DNA: TGTGCCAGCAGCGTAGACGAGACCTATGGCTACACCTTC; CDR3: CASSVDETYGYTF
J: TRBJ2-7; size: -; D: -; V: TRBV6-5; DNA: TGTGCCAGCACCCCCGTGGCGAGAGGGACTTCCGAGCAGTACTTC; CDR3: CASTPVARGTSEQYF
J: TRBJ2-1; size: -; D: TRBD1; V: TRBV19; DNA: TGTGCCAGTAGTCTATCCGGGACAGGGGGCTACAATGAGCAGTTCTTC; CDR3: CASSLSGTGGYNEQFF
J: TRBJ2-2; size: -; D: TRBD2; V: TRBV19; DNA: TGTGCCAGCAGGACTAGCGTGAACACCGGGGAGCTGTTTTTT; CDR3: CASRTSVNTGELFF
J: TRBJ2-1; size: -; D: -; V: TRBV6-6; DNA: TGTGCCAGCATCTCCACGAGTGCCTACAATGAGCAGTTCTTC; CDR3: CASISTSAYNEQFF
J: TRBJ2-3; size: -; D: -; V: TRBV5-1; DNA: TGCGCCAGCAGCTTGGCGGGCGGGCCTGGCACAGATACGCAGTATTTT; CDR3: CASSLAGGPGTDTQYF
J: TRBJ1-1; size: -; D: TRBD1; V: TRBV6-5; DNA: TGTGCCAGCAGTGCACAGGGGGCAGAAACGCCTGAAGCTTTCTTT; CDR3: CASSAQGAETPEAFF
J: TRBJ1-5; size: -; D: -; V: TRBV7-9; DNA: TGTGCTAGCACCCAGTCGAAGGCAGAAGGGGACAATCAGCCCCAGCATTTT; CDR3: CASTQSKAEGDNQPQHF
J: TRBJ1-3; size: -; D: -; V: TRBV25-1; DNA: TGTGCCAGCGGAGAGCCTGGCCAGCGTGGAAACACCATATATTTT; CDR3: CASGEPGQRGNTIYF
J: TRBJ1-2; size: -; D: -; V: TRBV6-5; DNA: TGTGCCAGCAGTTACAGGGCGGTTGGCTATGGCTACACCTTC; CDR3: CASSYRAVGYGYTF
J: TRBJ2-1; size: once; D: -; V: TRBV15; DNA: TGTGCCACCAGCAGGTGGCCTTGGGGGAATGAGCAGTTCTTC; CDR3: CATSRWPWGNEQFF
J: TRBJ2-7; size: -; D: -; V: TRBV21-1; DNA: TGTGCCAGCAGCCCCCGGGACAGGGGAGCCTACGAGCAGTACTTC; CDR3: CASSPRDRGAYEQYF
J: TRBJ2-1; size: -; D: TRBD2; V: TRBV29-1; DNA: TGCAGCGTCACAGGTTCACTCGGACTAGCGGGCAATGAGCAGTTCTTC; CDR3: CSVTGSLGLAGNEQFF
J: TRBJ2-7; size: once; D: TRBD2; V: TRBV2; DNA: TGTGCCAGCAGTGAAGGACTAGCGGGATGGGCCTCCTACGAGCAGTACTTC; CDR3: CASSEGLAGWASYEQYF
J: TRBJ2-1; size: -; D: -; V: TRBV9; DNA: TGTGCCAGCAGCGTCAGGGGGGGTTACAATGAGCAGTTCTTC; CDR3: CASSVRGGYNEQFF
J: TRBJ2-3; size: -; D: TRBD2; V: TRBV5-1; DNA: TGCGCCAGCAGCGGTGACACAACTAGCGAACATACGCAGTATTTT; CDR3: CASSGDTTSEHTQYF
J: TRBJ2-5; size: -; D: -; V: TRBV5-1; DNA: TGCGCCAGCAGCCCATTCGTCCAGGGTGGTTCGGGAGAGACCCAGTACTTC; CDR3: CASSPFVQGGSGETQYF
J: TRBJ2-5; size: -; D: -; V: TRBV6-1; DNA: TGTGCCAGCAGTGAACTCCGCGGTCGGAGGTTAGAGACCCAGTACTTC; CDR3: CASSELRGRRLETQYF
J: TRBJ1-1; size: -; D: TRBD1; V: TRBV2; DNA: TGTGCCAGCAGTGAAATGGACAGGGCGAACACTGAAGCTTTCTTT; CDR3: CASSEMDRANTEAFF
J: TRBJ2-7; size: -; D: -; V: TRBV29-1; DNA: TGCAGCGCCCTGACCACAGGGTTTTTTTACGAGCAGTACTTC; CDR3: CSALTTGFFYEQYF
J: TRBJ2-7; size: -; D: -; V: TRBV10-2; DNA: TGCGCCAGCAGTGAGTCGGGACGAGGAATATACGAGCAGTACTTC; CDR3: CASSESGRGIYEQYF
J: TRBJ2-3; size: once; D: -; V: TRBV28; DNA: TGTGCCAGTAGTTCGACGGATATTAGCACAGATACGCAGTATTTT; CDR3: CASSSTDISTDTQYF
J: TRBJ1-1; size: -; D: TRBD1; V: TRBV7-9; DNA: TGTGCCAGCAGCTTAGGGGACAGATTGAACACTGAAGCTTTCTTT; CDR3: CASSLGDRLNTEAFF
J: TRBJ2-7; size: few; D: TRBD1; V: TRBV2; DNA: TGTGCCAGCGAGACAGGGGGTCTAAGAAACAACTACGAGCAGTACTTC; CDR3: CASETGGLRNNYEQYF
J: TRBJ2-3; size: -; D: -; V: TRBV11-3; DNA: TGTGCCAGCAGCTTAGGACTATCAGATACGCAGTATTTT; CDR3: CASSLGLSDTQYF
J: TRBJ1-2; size: -; D: -; V: TRBV28; DNA: TGTGCCAGCAGCCAAGATGAAGGACGGACCTATGGCTACACCTTC; CDR3: CASSQDEGRTYGYTF
J: TRBJ1-1; size: few; D: -; V: TRBV7-2; DNA: TGTGCCAGCAGGGGGAGGGGAATAGAAGCTTTCTTT; CDR3: CASRGRGIEAFF
J: TRBJ2-7; size: -; D: TRBD2; V: TRBV2; DNA: TGTGCCAGCGTTAGCGGGAAATACGAGCAGTACTTC; CDR3: CASVSGKYEQYF
J: TRBJ1-1; size: -; D: -; V: TRBV15; DNA: TGTGCCACCAGCAGAGATTCGGGGCGAGGGGGGAACACTGAAGCTTTCTTT; CDR3: CATSRDSGRGGNTEAFF
J: TRBJ2-7; size: once; D: TRBD2; V: TRBV7-9; DNA: TGTGCCAGCAGCAAGAGACTAGCGGGACAATCATACTCCTACGAGCAGTACTTC; CDR3: CASSKRLAGQSYSYEQYF
J: TRBJ1-1; size: -; D: -; V: TRBV7-9; DNA: TGTGCCAGCAGCTTGGATACGGGGAACACTGAAGCTTTCTTT; CDR3: CASSLDTGNTEAFF
J: TRBJ1-2; size: -; D: -; V: TRBV28; DNA: TGTGCCAGCAGTCCACCGACAATGTACTATGGCTACACCTTC; CDR3: CASSPPTMYYGYTF
J: TRBJ1-2; size: -; D: -; V: TRBV9; DNA: TGTGCCAGCAGCCCTCGGACGTTGAAGGGTGGCTACACCTTC; CDR3: CASSPRTLKGGYTF
J: TRBJ2-7; size: -; D: -; V: TRBV5-5; DNA: TGTGCCAGCAGCCTACTCGACCGTGGCTACGAGCAGTACTTC; CDR3: CASSLLDRGYEQYF
J: TRBJ2-5; size: few; D: -; V: TRBV2; DNA: TGTGCCAGCAGTGAGACTTCCCCCGAGGAGACCCAGTACTTC; CDR3: CASSETSPEETQYF
J: TRBJ2-2; size: -; D: -; V: TRBV19; DNA: TGTGCCAGTAGTCAGGAGGCAGGATCGAACACCGGGGAGCTGTTTTTT; CDR3: CASSQEAGSNTGELFF
J: TRBJ1-4; size: -; D: -; V: TRBV10-3; DNA: TGTGCCATCAGTGAGATCACGGCTGAAAAACTGTTTTTT; CDR3: CAISEITAEKLFF
J: TRBJ2-2; size: -; D: -; V: TRBV18; DNA: TGTGCCAGCTCACTTCGAGCCATTTCGAACACCGGGGAGCTGTTTTTT; CDR3: CASSLRAISNTGELFF
J: TRBJ2-5; size: -; D: TRBD2; V: TRBV10-3; DNA: TGTGCCATCAGTGAGTCGTCTCTAGCGGGAGGAGAGACCCAGTACTTC; CDR3: CAISESSLAGGETQYF
J: TRBJ2-6; size: -; D: -; V: TRBV2; DNA: TGTGCCAGCAGTGTAGAGGGGTCTGGGGCCAACGTCCTGACTTTC; CDR3: CASSVEGSGANVLTF
J: TRBJ2-1; size: -; D: TRBD2; V: TRBV27; DNA: TGTGCCAGCAGCCCTACACGGACTAGCGGGAGGAATGAGCAGTTCTTC; CDR3: CASSPTRTSGRNEQFF
J: TRBJ1-5; size: few; D: TRBD1; V: TRBV18; DNA: TGTGCCAGCTCACCCGGGACAGGGGTAAATCAGCCCCAGCATTTT; CDR3: CASSPGTGVNQPQHF
J: TRBJ2-1; size: -; D: -; V: TRBV5-1; DNA: TGCGCCAGCAGCTTGCTTTCTGGAAGCAATGAGCAGTTCTTC; CDR3: CASSLLSGSNEQFF
J: TRBJ1-6; size: few; D: -; V: TRBV6-6; DNA: TGTGCCAGCAGTTACGATGCGGGGGTTTACAATTCACCCCTCCACTTT; CDR3: CASSYDAGVYNSPLHF
J: TRBJ1-6; size: -; D: -; V: TRBV27; DNA: TGTGCCAGCCATGGAGGGTGGAATTCACCCCTCCACTTT; CDR3: CASHGGWNSPLHF
J: TRBJ2-2; size: -; D: TRBD1; V: TRBV6-5; DNA: TGTGCCAGCTCCAACTACAGGGGGAACACCGGGGAGCTGTTTTTT; CDR3: CASSNYRGNTGELFF
J: TRBJ2-1; size: -; D: TRBD2; V: TRBV5-1; DNA: TGCGCCAGCAGCTTGTTACGATTGGGGACGACTAGCGGGATCTCCCACTACAATGAGCAGTTCTTC; CDR3: CASSLLRLGTTSGISHYNEQFF
J: TRBJ1-1; size: -; D: -; V: TRBV12-5; DNA: TGTGCTAGTGGTTTGTGGCGGGGAGGGAACACTGAAGCTTTCTTT; CDR3: CASGLWRGGNTEAFF
J: TRBJ1-1; size: few; D: -; V: TRBV10-2; DNA: TGCGCCAGCAGTGAGGGGCTAGCTGAAGCTTTCTTT; CDR3: CASSEGLAEAFF